This T cell receptor (beta chain) was captured in a study of CD8+ T cells in alopecia areata. Whole-study results and caveats: Clonality in the scalp and expanded CD8+ clones ranked among the top 100 were significantly decreased by tofacitinib. Against the mouse data, patients shared TCRs less clearly, possibly for HLA reasons.

The CDR3 runs 16 residues. V was pared by 0 bases and J by 5 bases, with 20 bases between. Germline CDR1 SQVTM, CDR2 ANQGSEA. As to treatment: oral pan-JAK inhibitor, 5-10 mg twice daily. Worth noting for this clone: The antigen is not known.

Sequencing relied on a cDNA template that was reverse transcribed from extracted RNA. TCRdb's table, derived via immunoSEQ multiplex PCR, lists solely in-frame clones and lacks some. The data contain roughly 170,000 clones, around 60% of them singletons. This TCR came from a human donor with alopecia areata. The chain combines TRBV29-1 with TRBJ2-7; D possibly corresponds to TRBD1 (7 bases). The source material was CD8+ T cells sorted from blood, sampled at week 24, from a patient treated with tofacitinib. The CDR3 nucleotides are TGCAGCGTTGAAGAAAATTCAGGGGGGCGGCCCCACGAGCAGTACTTC. This encodes CSVEENSGGRPHEQYF.